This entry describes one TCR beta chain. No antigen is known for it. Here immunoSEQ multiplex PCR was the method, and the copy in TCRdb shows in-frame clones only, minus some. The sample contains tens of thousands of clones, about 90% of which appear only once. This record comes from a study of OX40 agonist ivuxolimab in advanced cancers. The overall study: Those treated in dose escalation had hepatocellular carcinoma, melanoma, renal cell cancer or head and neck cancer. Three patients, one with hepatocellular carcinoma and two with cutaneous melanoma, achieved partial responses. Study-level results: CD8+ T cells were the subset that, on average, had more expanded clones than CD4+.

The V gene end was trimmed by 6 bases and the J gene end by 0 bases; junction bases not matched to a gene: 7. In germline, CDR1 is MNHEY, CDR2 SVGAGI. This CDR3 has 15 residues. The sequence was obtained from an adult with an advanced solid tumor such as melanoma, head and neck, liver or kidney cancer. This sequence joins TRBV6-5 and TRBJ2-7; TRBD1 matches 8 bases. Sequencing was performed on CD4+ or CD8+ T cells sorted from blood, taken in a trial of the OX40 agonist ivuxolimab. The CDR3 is CASSPDRGYSYEQYF. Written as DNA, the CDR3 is TGTGCCAGCAGCCCAGACAGGGGATACTCCTACGAGCAGTACTTC.